These 29 T cell receptor beta chains were all obtained from the same sample, sequenced in a study of regulatory dendritic cells for organ transplantation. Sequencing was performed with immunoSEQ multiplex PCR; in TCRdb, only in-frame clones are kept and a portion is missing. The data show just under 30,000 clones, 75% to 80% seen once. What was sequenced was memory CD4+ T cells from blood. Subset given: CD45RO+ memory T cells. These receptors came from a human donor in good health.

This clone was seen a few times. This sequence joins TRBV6-4 and TRBJ2-1; a weak D match, TRBD2 (6 bases). The CDR3 loop spans 16 amino acids. Germline CDR1 reads MRHNA; CDR2 reads SNTAGT. The V end lost 6 bases, the J end lost 3 bases, and 18 bases lay between the germline ends. CDR3 in DNA: TGTGCCAGCAGCCTGGGCGGGATCATAGACTACAATGAGCAGTTCTTC. Protein sequence: CASSLGGIIDYNEQFF.

This sequence joins TRBV5-5 and TRBJ2-1, with TRBD2 matching over 10 bases. This CDR3 comprises 15 residues. Per germline, CDR1 SGHKS and CDR2 YYEKEE (reference sequence). The trim removed 6 bases at V and 4 bases at J, leaving 7 bases unmatched. In DNA, the CDR3 is TGTGCCAGCAATCTAGCGGGGGCCTCGTACAATGAGCAGTTCTTC. Translating it yields CASNLAGASYNEQFF.

The chain combines TRBV6-5 with TRBJ2-3; D might be TRBD1 (5 bases). This CDR3 has 14 amino acids. Germline-derived CDR1 and CDR2 are MNHEY and SVGAGI. V was shortened by 5 bases and J by 0 bases, with 9 bases between the two germline ends. This CDR3 is CASSAGISTDTQYF. The CDR3 region has the DNA TGTGCCAGCAGTGCAGGGATAAGCACAGATACGCAGTATTTT.

The chain uses TRBV4-3 and TRBJ1-2, with TRBD1 as a possible D gene (5 bases). With 4 bases removed from V and 8 bases from J, the gap between germline ends came to 23 bases. The germline gives CDR1 LGHNA, CDR2 YSLEER. This CDR3 is 16 amino acids long. The CDR3 bases are TGCGCCAGCAGCCTGGGGGTAGGGTTCACCAATGCCGGCTACACCTTC. It translates to CASSLGVGFTNAGYTF.

The chain has TRBV19 and TRBJ1-1; D gene uncertain. With 7 bases removed from V and 3 bases from J, the gap between germline ends came to 12 bases. Looked up from germline, CDR1 is LNHDA and CDR2 is SQIVND (reference sequence). CDR3 length: 13 residues. CDR3 nucleotides: TGTGCCAGTAATCGGGTCGGTTACACTGAAGCTTTCTTT. Translated, it gives CASNRVGYTEAFF.

The CDR3 region has the DNA TGCAGCGTTGAACCGGGAGGCGCGTACAATGAGCAGTTCTTC. Protein: CSVEPGGAYNEQFF. V usage is TRBV29-1 and J usage is TRBJ2-1, with TRBD2 matching over 7 bases. With 2 bases clipped from V and 4 bases from J, the junction kept 5 bases outside the gene matches. Germline-derived CDR1 and CDR2 are SQVTM and ANQGSEA. This CDR3 is built from 14 residues.

CDR3: CSVGRQVGQFF. CDR3 sequence (DNA): TGCAGCGTTGGTCGGCAGGTAGGGCAGTTCTTC. V and J are TRBV29-1 and TRBJ2-1; D unresolved. Between the trimmed V and J ends, which lost 4 bases and 12 bases, there was a span of 13 bases. CDR3 size: 11 residues. The germline gives CDR1 SQVTM, CDR2 ANQGSEA.

This clone was seen more than once but under ten times. The chain combines TRBV7-3 with TRBJ1-1; the match to TRBD1 covers 8 bases. The length of the CDR3 is 14 residues. V lost 4 bases to trimming and J lost 3 bases; unmatched junction nucleotides: 4. Germline-derived CDR1 and CDR2 are SGHTA and FQGTGA. CDR3: CASSSGQGHTEAFF. The CDR3 DNA is TGTGCCAGCAGCTCCGGACAGGGTCACACTGAAGCTTTCTTT.

This clone turned up a few times. The V and J genes are TRBV6-5 and TRBJ1-2; 9 nucleotides align to TRBD1. The CDR3 length is 15 residues. V was clipped by 4 bases and J by 2 bases; unmatched bases: 5. Germline CDR1 MNHEY, CDR2 SVGAGI. The CDR3 DNA is TGTGCCAGCAGTTCCCACGGGACAGGGAACTATGGCTACACCTTC. Amino acids: CASSSHGTGNYGYTF.

This chain connects TRBV4-2 to TRBJ2-3; 9 positions agree with TRBD2. Germline V gene sequence: CDR1 LGHNA, CDR2 YNFKEQ. Germline trimming cut 1 base from V and 1 base from J; bases unmatched to any gene: 9. The CDR3 runs 18 residues. CDR3: CASSQAIAGALGTDTQYF. The CDR3 DNA is TGTGCCAGCAGCCAAGCAATAGCGGGGGCTTTGGGCACAGATACGCAGTATTTT.

V gene TRBV4-3 combines with J gene TRBJ1-2; perhaps TRBD1 as D (5 bases). Germline values: CDR1 LGHNA, CDR2 YSLEER. CDR3 length: 14 residues. Trimming removed 1 base at V and 7 bases at J, with 13 bases between. The CDR3 sequence is CASSQGADGGGYTF. In DNA form, the CDR3 reads TGCGCCAGCAGCCAAGGAGCGGACGGGGGTGGCTACACCTTC.

There are a few counts of this clone. V gene TRBV29-1 combines with J gene TRBJ1-5; D not certain. Between the trimmed V and J ends, which lost 6 bases and 2 bases, there was a span of 8 bases. The CDR3 has 12 amino acids. Germline loops: CDR1 SQVTM, CDR2 ANQGSEA. As DNA, the CDR3 is TGCAGCGTCTCCCTTGGCAATCAGCCCCAGCATTTT. Amino acids: CSVSLGNQPQHF.

The chain joins TRBV29-1 to TRBJ2-3, with TRBD2 identical over 7 bases. Trimming removed 5 bases from V and 1 base from J; junction bases left unmatched: 0. This CDR3 comprises 12 residues. The V gene's germline CDR1 is SQVTM and CDR2 ANQGSEA. The CDR3 loop is CSVRGGTDTQYF. The CDR3 DNA follows: TGCAGCGTTCGGGGGGGCACAGATACGCAGTATTTT.

The chain combines TRBV9 with TRBJ2-3, with 16 bases matching TRBD2. The CDR3 spans 17 residues. The V segment lost 4 bases and the J segment 4 bases; nucleotides outside the gene matches: 6. Germline CDR1 reads SGDLS; CDR2 reads YYNGEE. CDR3 in DNA: TGTGCCAGCAGCAAGGGACTAGCGGGGGGGAAATCAGATACGCAGTATTTT. It codes for CASSKGLAGGKSDTQYF.

V gene TRBV7-6 combines with J gene TRBJ2-5; D uncertain. Germline CDR1 is SGHVS and CDR2 is FNYEAQ. The CDR3 has 11 amino acids. Trimming shortened V by 3 bases and J by 1 base, and 0 bases separated the two germline ends. CDR3 sequence (DNA): TGTGCCAGCAGCTTCCAAGAGACCCAGTACTTC. Translated: CASSFQETQYF.

The table lists this clone with a few counts. The rearrangement uses TRBV14 and TRBJ2-7, with D perhaps given as TRBD1 or TRBD2 (5 bases each). The germline CDR1 and CDR2 sequences are SGHDN and FVKESK. This CDR3 comprises 16 residues. V was clipped by 8 bases and J by 2 bases, with 22 bases between them. The CDR3 DNA reads TGTGCCAGCTTTAACCGACGCGAGGGACGGACCTACGAGCAGTACTTC. Its protein is CASFNRREGRTYEQYF. The variable domain in full, completed from reference TRBV14 and TRBJ2-7, reads EAGVTQFPSHSVIEKGQTVTLRCDPISGHDNLYWYRRVMGKEIKFLLHFVKESKQDESGMPNNRFLAERTGGTYSTLKVQPAELEDSGVYFCASFNRREGRTYEQYFGPGTRLTVT.

The chain links TRBV11-2 to TRBJ1-3; the D gene is possibly TRBD1 (6 bases). Trimming removed 2 bases at V and 6 bases at J, with 11 bases between. CDR1 SGHAT and CDR2 FQNNGV come from the germline V gene. There are 14 residues in the CDR3. The CDR3 nucleotides are TGTGCCAGCAGCTTACGGGGGCTGGTAAACACCATATATTTT. Translating it yields CASSLRGLVNTIYF.

This clone appeared a single time. The rearrangement links TRBV7-3 to TRBJ2-3; TRBD2 aligns across 11 bases. After removal of 3 bases from V and 2 bases from J, the junction contained 4 bases not matched to a gene. The CDR3 extends over 16 amino acids. CDR1 is SGHTA and CDR2 is FQGTGA in the germline V gene. The CDR3 sequence is CASSFLAGGPTDTQYF. The CDR3 coding sequence is TGTGCCAGCAGCTTTCTAGCGGGGGGACCCACAGATACGCAGTATTTT. Combining the CDR3 with reference TRBV7-3 and TRBJ2-3 gives the whole variable domain GAGVSQTPSNKVTEKGKYVELRCDPISGHTALYWYRQSLGQGPEFLIYFQGTGAADDSGLPNDRFFAVRPEGSVSTLKIQRTERGDSAVYLCASSFLAGGPTDTQYFGPGTRLTVL.

The chain links TRBV18 to TRBJ1-1; maybe TRBD1 (6 bases). Trimming took 3 bases from V and 3 from J, leaving 17 bases between them. Germline CDR1 KGHSH, CDR2 LQKENI. This CDR3 region has 16 residues. CDR3 DNA sequence: TGTGCCAGCTCACCCTCCGGGACAAGGCAATACACTGAAGCTTTCTTT. Translating it yields CASSPSGTRQYTEAFF.

This chain connects TRBV19 to TRBJ2-1; 8 bases fit TRBD2. J gave up 9 bases and V 7 bases, and 14 bases lay outside the gene matches. The CDR3 covers 15 residues. Germline CDR1 LNHDA, CDR2 SQIVND (reference sequence). The CDR3 loop is CASNKIGTRVGEQFF. DNA of the CDR3: TGTGCCAGTAATAAAATCGGGACTAGAGTAGGTGAGCAGTTCTTC. The full variable domain, in which reference TRBV19 and TRBJ2-1 provide the parts outside the CDR3, is DGGITQSPKYLFRKEGQNVTLSCEQNLNHDAMYWYRQDPGQGLRLIYYSQIVNDFQKGDIAEGYSVSREKKESFPLTVTSAQKNPTAFYLCASNKIGTRVGEQFFGPGTRLTVL.

The chain employs TRBV18 and TRBJ1-2; D gene unclear. V dropped 3 bases and J dropped 2 bases, with 10 bases sitting between them. The V gene's germline CDR1 is KGHSH and CDR2 LQKENI. This CDR3 has 14 residues. CDR3 in amino acids: CASSPATLNYGYTF. CDR3 sequence (DNA): TGTGCCAGCTCACCCGCTACCCTAAACTATGGCTACACCTTC.

This clone has a handful of counts. V gene TRBV5-4 combines with J gene TRBJ1-1; D is ambiguous. Germline V gene lookup returns CDR1 SGHNT and CDR2 YYREEE (reference sequence). The CDR3 contains 15 residues. The V and J ends lost 0 bases and 1 base respectively, with 10 bases between them. The CDR3 reads CASSLVGVGNTEAFF. The CDR3, as DNA: TGTGCCAGCAGCTTGGTTGGGGTAGGGAACACTGAAGCTTTCTTT.

V is TRBV7-2 and J is TRBJ1-3; a weak D match, TRBD1 (6 bases). Trimming stripped 3 bases from V and 4 bases from J, with 13 bases between. Germline CDR1 reads SGHTA; CDR2 reads FQGNSA. The CDR3 spans 15 residues. CDR3 in DNA: TGTGCCAGCAGCTTCTGGGACAACTTAGGAAACACCATATATTTT. Protein sequence: CASSFWDNLGNTIYF.

This sequence joins TRBV5-1 and TRBJ1-5; 10 bases match TRBD1. V gave up 4 bases and J gave up 5 bases; unmatched junction bases: 3. The CDR3 is made up of 14 amino acids. CDR1 SGHRS and CDR2 YFSETQ come from the germline V gene. The CDR3 nucleotides are TGCGCCAGCAGCCCAGGGACAGGGGATCAGCCCCAGCATTTT. Protein: CASSPGTGDQPQHF.

This rearrangement joins TRBV4-1 to TRBJ1-1; D not certain. CDR1 and CDR2 from the germline V gene are MGHRA and YSYEKL. V lost 4 bases and J lost 4, with 25 bases in between. The CDR3 contains 18 residues. The chain's CDR3 is CASSPTWTRERMGTEAFF. The CDR3 DNA reads TGCGCCAGCAGCCCCACGTGGACCCGCGAAAGGATGGGCACTGAAGCTTTCTTT.

The CDR3 loop is CASSLDSYGYTF. The CDR3 bases are TGTGCCAGCAGCTTGGATTCCTATGGCTACACCTTC. The V call is TRBV5-8, the J call TRBJ1-2, with unresolved D. The V end lost 0 bases, the J end lost 4 bases, and 4 bases lay between the germline ends. Germline CDR1 is SGHTS and CDR2 is YDEGEE. The CDR3 totals 12 residues.

The rearrangement links TRBV10-2 to TRBJ2-7; 9 bases align to TRBD1. The length of the CDR3 is 18 residues. V gave up 6 bases and J gave up 5 bases; unmatched junction bases: 20. The germline gives CDR1 WSHSY, CDR2 SAAADI. CDR3 protein: CASRRPGQGSSGENEQYF. CDR3 bases: TGCGCCAGCAGGAGGCCGGGACAGGGATCATCGGGCGAGAACGAGCAGTACTTC.

The rearrangement links TRBV9 to TRBJ1-5, with TRBD1 matching over 10 bases. The CDR3 length is 15 residues. CDR1 and CDR2 from the germline V gene are SGDLS and YYNGEE. Trimming at V came to 3 bases and at J to 6 bases, leaving 6 bases not matched to a gene. This CDR3 is CASSAGQGVSQPQHF. CDR3 nucleotide sequence: TGTGCCAGCAGCGCCGGACAGGGGGTGTCTCAGCCCCAGCATTTT.

The rearrangement links TRBV5-4 to TRBJ1-1; no clear D. The CDR3 length is 13 residues. Germline assignment: CDR1 SGHNT and CDR2 YYREEE (reference sequence). The V end lost 0 bases, the J end lost 2 bases, and 5 bases lay between the germline ends. The CDR3 protein is CASSLEDNTEAFF. The CDR3 DNA reads as TGTGCCAGCAGCTTGGAGGACAACACTGAAGCTTTCTTT.